This T cell receptor (beta chain) was captured in a study of control samples from healthy donors and cancer patients. With V trimmed by 1 base and J by 1 base, 8 bases remained unmatched. Germline CDR1 and CDR2: KGHSH and LQKENI. The CDR3 spans 19 residues. Sequencing used immunoSEQ multiplex PCR; TCRdb keeps in-frame clones, though not all of them. This sample has about 160,000 clones, with approximately 94% found just once. Material for sequencing was PBMCs. The receptor's source is a man in his sixties with colorectal cancer. The V and J genes are TRBV18 and TRBJ1-3; 12 bases are shared with TRBD1. The CDR3 protein is CASSPQQPGQGASGNTIYF. The CDR3 region has the DNA TGTGCCAGCTCACCACAACAGCCGGGACAGGGGGCTTCTGGAAACACCATATATTTT. The whole variable domain, remainder taken from reference TRBV18 and TRBJ1-3, is NAGVMQNPRHLVRRRGQEARLRCSPMKGHSHVYWYRQLPEEGLKFMVYLQKENIIDESGMPKERFSAEFPKEGPSILRIQQVVRGDSAAYFCASSPQQPGQGASGNTIYFGEGSWLTVV.